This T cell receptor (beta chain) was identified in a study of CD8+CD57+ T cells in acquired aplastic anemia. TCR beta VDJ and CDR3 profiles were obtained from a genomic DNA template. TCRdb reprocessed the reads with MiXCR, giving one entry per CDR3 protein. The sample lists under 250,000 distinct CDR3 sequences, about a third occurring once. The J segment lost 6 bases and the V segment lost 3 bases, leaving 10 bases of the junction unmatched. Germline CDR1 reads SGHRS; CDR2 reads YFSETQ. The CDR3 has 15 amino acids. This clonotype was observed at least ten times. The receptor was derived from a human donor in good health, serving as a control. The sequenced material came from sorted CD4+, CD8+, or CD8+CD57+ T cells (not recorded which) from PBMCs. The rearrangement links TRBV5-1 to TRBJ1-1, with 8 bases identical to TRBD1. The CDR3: CASSSERTGRSEAFF. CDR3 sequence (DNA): TGCGCCAGCAGCTCCGAACGGACAGGGAGATCTGAAGCTTTCTTT.